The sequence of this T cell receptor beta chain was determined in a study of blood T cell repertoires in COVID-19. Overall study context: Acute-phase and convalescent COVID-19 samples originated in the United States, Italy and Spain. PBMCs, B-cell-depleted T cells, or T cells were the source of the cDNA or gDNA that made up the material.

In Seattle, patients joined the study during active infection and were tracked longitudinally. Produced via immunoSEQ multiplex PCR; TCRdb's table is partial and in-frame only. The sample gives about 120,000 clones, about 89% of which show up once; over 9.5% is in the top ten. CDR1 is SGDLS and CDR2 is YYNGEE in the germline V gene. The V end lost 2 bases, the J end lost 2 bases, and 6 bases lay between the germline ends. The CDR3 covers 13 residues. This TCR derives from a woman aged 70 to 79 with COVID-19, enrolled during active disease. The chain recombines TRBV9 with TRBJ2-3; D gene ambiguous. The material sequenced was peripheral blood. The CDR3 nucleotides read TGTGCCAGCAGCGTTGTCTACACAGATACGCAGTATTTT. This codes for CASSVVYTDTQYF.